The 18 T cell receptor beta chains below come from one sample, sequenced in a study of blood T cell repertoires in COVID-19. Clones were read by immunoSEQ multiplex PCR, and TCRdb kept only the in-frame ones, dropping some. This table holds approximately 100,000 clones, roughly 87% found once. The sequenced sample was peripheral blood. These receptors all come from a woman aged 55-69 years with acute or convalescent COVID-19.

The chain employs TRBV30 and TRBJ2-1; D not certain. The germline gives CDR1 GTSNPN, CDR2 SVGIG (reference sequence). V was pared by 0 bases and J by 10 bases, with 7 bases between. The CDR3 is made up of 11 amino acids. In DNA, the CDR3 is TGTGCCTGGAGTGTGGCCCTGGAGCAGTTCTTC. Residues: CAWSVALEQFF.

J is TRBJ1-6 and V is TRBV30; maybe TRBD1 (5 bases). In germline, CDR1 is GTSNPN, CDR2 SVGIG (reference sequence). This CDR3 comprises 15 residues. V lost 4 bases, J lost 0 bases, and 10 bases lay in between. This CDR3 reads CAWTGGSSYNSPLHF. CDR3 coding DNA: TGTGCCTGGACGGGGGGAAGCTCCTATAATTCACCCCTCCACTTT.

The CDR3 is CASRDPRRVSNQPQHF. The DNA for the CDR3 is TGTGCCAGTAGGGACCCCAGGCGGGTAAGCAATCAGCCCCAGCATTTT. The V gene is TRBV19, the J gene TRBJ1-5; D is undetermined. Germline CDR1 is LNHDA and CDR2 is SQIVND (reference sequence). The CDR3 has 16 amino acids. Between the trimmed V and J ends, which lost 6 bases and 1 base, there was a span of 16 bases.

This clone was seen a handful of times. This chain links TRBV5-1 with TRBJ2-5; 9 nucleotides agree with TRBD2. The V gene's germline CDR1 is SGHRS and CDR2 YFSETQ. J was trimmed by 5 bases and V by 0 bases; bases with no gene match: 26. The CDR3 runs 22 residues. The CDR3 loop is CASSLAYKLKREEFRFGETQYF. The CDR3 bases are TGCGCCAGCAGCTTGGCGTATAAACTGAAGCGGGAGGAGTTTAGATTTGGGGAGACCCAGTACTTC.

The gene calls are TRBV6-5 and TRBJ1-3; tentative D call: TRBD1 (5 bases). The CDR3 loop spans 15 amino acids. With 6 bases removed from V and 0 bases from J, the gap between germline ends came to 12 bases. Germline V lookup: CDR1 MNHEY, CDR2 SVGAGI. CDR3 in amino acids: CASSLGGFSGNTIYF. CDR3 in DNA: TGTGCCAGCAGCCTCGGGGGGTTCTCTGGAAACACCATATATTTT.

This clone was observed once. The gene calls are TRBV3-1 (or the pseudogene TRBV3-2) and TRBJ1-4, with 8 bases matching TRBD1. This CDR3 is 15 amino acids long. The V gene's germline CDR1 is LGHDT and CDR2 YNNKEL (reference sequence). Trimming at V came to 4 bases and at J to 2 bases, leaving 3 bases not matched to a gene. In DNA form, the CDR3 reads TGTGCCAGCAGCCCCACAGGGGGGACTAATGAAAAACTGTTTTTT. This encodes CASSPTGGTNEKLFF.

This chain joins TRBV4-2 and TRBJ2-5; 7 bases agree with TRBD2. CDR3 size: 13 residues. CDR1 is LGHNA and CDR2 is YNFKEQ in the germline V gene. Trimming at V came to 6 bases and at J to 7 bases, leaving 8 bases not matched to a gene. In nucleotides, the CDR3 is TGTGCCAGCAGGGCTAGCGGAATCGGGACCCAGTACTTC. Residues: CASRASGIGTQYF.

The genes are TRBV30 and TRBJ2-7, with 11 bases that match TRBD2. The CDR3 runs 19 residues. The germline V gene has CDR1 GTSNPN and CDR2 SVGIG (reference sequence). V was pared by 1 base and J by 0 bases, with 14 bases of the junction left unmatched. This CDR3 is CAWSDPGFRTSGSSYEQYF. Written as DNA, the CDR3 is TGTGCCTGGAGTGACCCGGGTTTCCGTACTAGCGGGAGCTCCTACGAGCAGTACTTC.

The genes are TRBV6-1 and TRBJ1-5; TRBD1 agrees at 9 bases. This CDR3 is built from 15 residues. Per the germline V gene, CDR1 is MNHNS and CDR2 is SASEGT. The V segment lost 1 base and the J segment 7 bases; nucleotides outside the gene matches: 5. CDR3 sequence: CASSEGTGAWQPQHF. The CDR3 DNA sequence: TGTGCCAGCAGTGAAGGGACAGGGGCTTGGCAGCCCCAGCATTTT.

The V and J genes are TRBV9 and TRBJ2-1; unclear D gene. Looked up from germline, CDR1 is SGDLS and CDR2 is YYNGEE. Trimming took 4 bases from V and 0 from J, leaving 8 bases between them. The CDR3 is 14 amino acids. Written as DNA, the CDR3 is TGTGCCAGCAGCTTCCGTAGCTCCTACAATGAGCAGTTCTTC. It translates to CASSFRSSYNEQFF. Based on the CDR3 plus reference TRBV9 and TRBJ2-1, the full variable domain is DSGVTQTPKHLITATGQRVTLRCSPRSGDLSVYWYQQSLDQGLQFLIQYYNGEERAKGNILERFSAQQFPDLHSELNLSSLELGDSALYFCASSFRSSYNEQFFGPGTRLTVL.

The rearrangement joins TRBV7-9 to TRBJ2-1, with D perhaps TRBD2 (6 bases). Germline loops: CDR1 SEHNR, CDR2 FQNEAQ (reference sequence). CDR3 length equals 15 residues. The V end was cut by 5 bases, the J end by 7 bases, with 18 bases between. CDR3 residues: CASSPTSGLPNEQFF. In DNA, the CDR3 is TGTGCCAGCAGCCCAACCTCGGGACTCCCTAATGAGCAGTTCTTC.

The CDR3 DNA reads as TGTGCCAGCAGCTCACTAGCGGGAGCCTCCTACAATGAGCAGTTCTTC. As protein: CASSSLAGASYNEQFF. The chain uses TRBV7-2 and TRBJ2-1; 11 bases line up with TRBD2. The length of the CDR3 is 16 residues. Germline assignment: CDR1 SGHTA and CDR2 FQGNSA. J was trimmed by 0 bases and V by 4 bases; bases with no gene match: 2.

Only a few counts were recorded for this clone. The V call is TRBV7-9, the J call TRBJ1-1, with a tentative D call TRBD1 (5 bases). The germline CDR1 and CDR2 sequences are SEHNR and FQNEAQ (reference sequence). The CDR3 is 14 amino acids. Trimming removed 5 bases from V and 3 bases from J, with 13 bases in between. Written as DNA, the CDR3 is TGTGCCAGCAGCCGTAGTGGGGGGGACACTGAAGCTTTCTTT. Its protein product is CASSRSGGDTEAFF.

This clone was picked up a small number of times. The chain recombines TRBV10-2 with TRBJ1-2; D remains unclear. There are 13 residues in the CDR3. From germline, CDR1 is WSHSY and CDR2 SAAADI. V was pared by 0 bases and J by 8 bases, with 10 bases between. The CDR3 loop is CASSESGISGYTF. The CDR3 DNA follows: TGCGCCAGCAGTGAGTCAGGAATTAGCGGCTACACCTTC.

The CDR3 nucleotides read TGTGCCAGCAGGGGGACAGCTGAAGAGACCCAGTACTTC. This gives the protein CASRGTAEETQYF. V and J are TRBV6-5 and TRBJ2-5; 7 nucleotides match TRBD1. Germline CDR1 is MNHEY and CDR2 is SVGAGI. Trimming took 6 bases from V and 3 from J; bases not matched to a gene: 4. CDR3 length: 13 residues.

The gene calls are TRBV19 and TRBJ1-1; D gene ambiguous. The CDR3 is made up of 14 amino acids. Germline CDR1 and CDR2: LNHDA and SQIVND (reference sequence). V was trimmed by 0 bases and J by 5 bases, leaving 10 bases between them. In DNA, the CDR3 is TGTGCCAGTAGTATAGAAGTCAGAGGAACTGAAGCTTTCTTT. Protein: CASSIEVRGTEAFF.

The chain joins TRBV6-5 to TRBJ1-6; a weak D match, TRBD1 (5 bases). V shed 4 bases and J shed 12 bases, with 16 bases lying between them. This CDR3 has 14 amino acids. Germline lookup yields CDR1 MNHEY and CDR2 SVGAGI. The CDR3 region has the DNA TGTGCCAGCAGTTTCCTAGGGGTAGGAGAACCCCTCCACTTT. Translated: CASSFLGVGEPLHF.

The genes are TRBV9 and TRBJ1-1; D remains unclear. V lost 0 bases, J lost 5 bases, and 11 bases lay in between. The CDR3 length is 14 residues. Germline V gene data show CDR1 as SGDLS and CDR2 as YYNGEE. The CDR3: CASSVGGMGTEAFF. The CDR3 coding sequence is TGTGCCAGCAGCGTAGGCGGGATGGGTACTGAAGCTTTCTTT.